The 24 T cell receptor beta chains presented below share a single source sample, sequenced in a study of shared clonotypes between healthy human individuals. Some clones are missing from TCRdb's copy, which holds only in-frame ones; the method was immunoSEQ multiplex PCR. The table has 2 million to 2.5 million clones, 95% seen once. The source material was naive CD4+ T cells sorted from blood. The sample's subset: CD45RA+ positively selected. Receptor source: a man younger than 35 in good health.

J is TRBJ2-1 and V is TRBV27; 9 nucleotides align to TRBD2. There are 17 residues in the CDR3. Trimming at V came to 0 bases and at J to 2 bases, leaving 5 bases not matched to a gene. Germline CDR1 MNHEY, CDR2 SMNVEV (reference sequence). CDR3 region: CASSLSTREGTYNEQFF. The CDR3 coding sequence is TGTGCCAGCAGTTTATCGACGCGGGAGGGAACCTACAATGAGCAGTTCTTC.

This clone appeared a single time. The V call is TRBV19, the J call TRBJ2-3, with D possibly TRBD1 on 6 matching bases. V shed 11 bases and J shed 4 bases, with 10 bases lying between them. The CDR3 sequence is 11 residues long. In germline, CDR1 is LNHDA, CDR2 SQIVND (reference sequence). The CDR3 region is CAAGVADTQYF. The CDR3 DNA reads TGTGCCGCAGGGGTAGCAGATACGCAGTATTTT. Using reference TRBV19 and TRBJ2-3 for the parts outside the CDR3, the full variable domain is DGGITQSPKYLFRKEGQNVTLSCEQNLNHDAMYWYRQDPGQGLRLIYYSQIVNDFQKGDIAEGYSVSREKKESFPLTVTSAQKNPTAFYLCAAGVADTQYFGPGTRLTVL.

V and J are TRBV5-1 and TRBJ2-7; 8 nucleotides align to TRBD2. This CDR3 comprises 16 residues. Germline assignment: CDR1 SGHRS and CDR2 YFSETQ. The J segment lost 4 bases and the V segment lost 3 bases, leaving 12 bases of the junction unmatched. Here the CDR3 reads CASSYDGASGLYEQYF. The CDR3 DNA reads TGCGCCAGCAGCTACGATGGCGCTAGCGGGTTATACGAGCAGTACTTC.

The chain joins TRBV7-9 to TRBJ2-5; weak D call: TRBD1 (7 bases). Trimming stripped 5 bases from V and 3 bases from J, with 16 bases between. Germline CDR1 reads SEHNR; CDR2 reads FQNEAQ (reference sequence). The CDR3 contains 15 residues. CDR3: CASSLEGAREETQYF. CDR3 DNA sequence: TGTGCCAGCAGCCTGGAGGGGGCGCGGGAAGAGACCCAGTACTTC. The entire variable domain, with the rest obtained from reference TRBV7-9 and TRBJ2-5, is as follows: DTGVSQNPRHKITKRGQNVTFRCDPISEHNRLYWYRQTLGQGPEFLTYFQNEAQLEKSRLLSDRFSAERPKGSFSTLEIQRTEQGDSAMYLCASSLEGAREETQYFGPGTRLLVL.

This sequence joins TRBV7-9 and TRBJ2-1; TRBD1 might be the D (6 bases). Trimming stripped 3 bases from V and 15 bases from J, with 15 bases between. Germline CDR1 reads SEHNR; CDR2 reads FQNEAQ (reference sequence). The CDR3 loop spans 12 amino acids. The CDR3 DNA sequence: TGTGCCAGCAGCTTTGGCCTGGACAGATTGTTCTTC. Its translation: CASSFGLDRLFF. Variable domain in full (rest from reference TRBV7-9 and TRBJ2-1): DTGVSQNPRHKITKRGQNVTFRCDPISEHNRLYWYRQTLGQGPEFLTYFQNEAQLEKSRLLSDRFSAERPKGSFSTLEIQRTEQGDSAMYLCASSFGLDRLFFGPGTRLTVL.

V and J are TRBV6-6 and TRBJ1-5, with 8 bases fitting TRBD1. In germline, CDR1 is MNHNY, CDR2 SVGAGI (reference sequence). The CDR3 is 13 residues long. Trimming took 10 bases from V and 6 from J; bases not matched to a gene: 8. This CDR3 reads CATKDRGIQPQHF. In nucleotides, the CDR3 is TGTGCCACCAAAGACAGGGGCATTCAGCCCCAGCATTTT.

The chain couples TRBV10-3 to TRBJ1-4; D is undetermined. Trimming left V 2 bases short and J 4 bases short, with 8 bases between. The CDR3 spans 14 residues. Per the germline V gene, CDR1 is ENHRY and CDR2 is SYGVKD. Here the CDR3 reads CAISEGEINEKLFF. Written as DNA, the CDR3 is TGTGCCATCAGTGAGGGAGAGATTAATGAAAAACTGTTTTTT.

This rearrangement joins TRBV9 to TRBJ1-6; 7 bases are shared with TRBD1. The junction had 6 bases not matched to a gene; V was cut back by 0 bases and J by 6 bases. The CDR3 totals 16 residues. Germline assignment: CDR1 SGDLS and CDR2 YYNGEE. The CDR3 nucleotides read TGTGCCAGCAGCGTAGCAGGGGGATTAGGTAATTCACCCCTCCACTTT. It encodes CASSVAGGLGNSPLHF.

The V call is TRBV6-5, the J call TRBJ1-2, with 10 positions matching TRBD1. V was clipped by 6 bases and J by 8 bases; unmatched bases: 6. The CDR3 spans 13 residues. Germline loops: CDR1 MNHEY, CDR2 SVGAGI. The CDR3 region has the DNA TGTGCCAGCAGAACGGGACAGGGGCGCGGCTACACCTTC. As protein: CASRTGQGRGYTF.

The chain is built from TRBV7-2 and TRBJ2-7, with D hard to call. The CDR3 length is 13 residues. The ends were cut back, 1 base at V and 2 bases at J, with 6 bases in the middle. Germline V gene sequence: CDR1 SGHTA, CDR2 FQGNSA. CDR3 in DNA: TGTGCCAGCAGCTTAGTCGCCCCCTACGAGCAGTACTTC. This translates into CASSLVAPYEQYF.

This chain joins TRBV7-3 and TRBJ2-2, with 7 bases that match TRBD1. This CDR3 region has 14 residues. J gave up 0 bases and V 6 bases, and 1 base lay outside the gene matches. The germline gives CDR1 SGHTA, CDR2 FQGTGA. The DNA for the CDR3 is TGTGCCAGCAGGACAGGGACGAACACCGGGGAGCTGTTTTTT. Its protein is CASRTGTNTGELFF.

As for this clone: Different DNA sequences within this sample yield the same CDR3. V is TRBV9 and J is TRBJ1-1; D might be TRBD1 (5 bases). V was cut by 0 bases and J by 0 bases, with 9 bases left in between. The CDR3 sequence is 15 residues long. Germline loops: CDR1 SGDLS, CDR2 YYNGEE. The CDR3 sequence is CASSVGGTVNTEAFF. The CDR3 DNA sequence: TGTGCCAGCAGCGTAGGAGGGACGGTGAACACTGAAGCTTTCTTT.

This chain uses TRBV18 with TRBJ2-7, with 8 bases matching TRBD1. The CDR3 totals 13 residues. Germline loops: CDR1 KGHSH, CDR2 LQKENI. V lost 3 bases to trimming and J lost 7 bases; unmatched junction nucleotides: 5. The CDR3 sequence is CASSPSGQVEQYF. CDR3 nucleotides: TGTGCCAGCTCACCGTCGGGACAGGTTGAGCAGTACTTC.

The rearrangement uses TRBV7-2 and TRBJ1-1, with D unclear. Germline V lookup: CDR1 SGHTA, CDR2 FQGNSA. The CDR3 extends over 12 amino acids. Deletions cut 1 base from V and 10 bases from J, with 10 bases between. The CDR3 here is CASSLDRWGAFF. CDR3 sequence (DNA): TGTGCCAGCAGCTTAGACAGATGGGGAGCTTTCTTT. The whole variable domain, remainder taken from reference TRBV7-2 and TRBJ1-1, is GAGVSQSPSNKVTEKGKDVELRCDPISGHTALYWYRQSLGQGLEFLIYFQGNSAPDKSGLPSDRFSAERTGGSVSTLTIQRTQQEDSAVYLCASSLDRWGAFFGQGTRLTVV.

This rearrangement joins TRBV5-1 to TRBJ1-1; weak D call: TRBD1 (5 bases). Germline V gene data show CDR1 as SGHRS and CDR2 as YFSETQ. This CDR3 contains 14 residues. The V end lost 2 bases, the J end lost 4 bases, and 12 bases lay between the germline ends. The CDR3 loop is CASSFGGIITEAFF. The CDR3, as DNA: TGCGCCAGCAGCTTTGGGGGTATCATCACTGAAGCTTTCTTT.

This clone is a singleton in its sample. The chain is built from TRBV11-2 and TRBJ1-4; 7 nucleotides line up with TRBD1. Germline values: CDR1 SGHAT, CDR2 FQNNGV. J lost 4 bases, V lost 5 bases, and 16 bases had no gene match. This CDR3 contains 18 residues. The CDR3 region is CASSPGQGGMAVNEKLFF. The CDR3, as DNA: TGTGCCAGCAGCCCAGGGCAGGGGGGCATGGCGGTTAATGAAAAACTGTTTTTT.

The chain combines TRBV10-2 with TRBJ1-2; D is perhaps TRBD1 (6 bases). Germline CDR1 reads WSHSY; CDR2 reads SAAADI. CDR3 length equals 13 residues. Trimming took 7 bases from V and 5 from J, leaving 14 bases between them. The CDR3, as DNA: TGCGCCAGCACCCAGGGGCAGCGATATGGCTACACCTTC. Translating gives CASTQGQRYGYTF.

V is TRBV2 and J is TRBJ2-5; possible D gene TRBD1, 6 bases. This CDR3 spans 16 amino acids. Trimming pared 2 bases from V and 1 base from J, leaving 14 bases between. Germline CDR1 and CDR2: SNHLY and FYNNEI. The CDR3 sequence is CASSEFPDSLQETQYF. Here the CDR3 DNA reads TGTGCCAGCAGTGAATTCCCGGACAGCCTCCAAGAGACCCAGTACTTC. Variable domain in full (rest from reference TRBV2 and TRBJ2-5): EPEVTQTPSHQVTQMGQEVILRCVPISNHLYFYWYRQILGQKVEFLVSFYNNEISEKSEIFDDQFSVERPDGSNFTLKIRSTKLEDSAMYFCASSEFPDSLQETQYFGPGTRLLVL.

The chain couples TRBV21-1 to TRBJ2-7; TRBD2, the D gene given by the table, was not confirmed from the DNA. TRBV21-1 is shown as a pseudogene. The CDR3 sequence is 14 residues long. The CDR3 DNA is TGTGCCAGCAGCAAATACGGGACTGTCCACGAGCAGTACTTC. Its translation is CASSKYGTVHEQYF.

Details on this clone: Different DNA sequences within this sample yield the same CDR3. The V call is TRBV18, the J call TRBJ1-5, with TRBD1 matching 8 bases. Germline CDR1 KGHSH, CDR2 LQKENI. The CDR3 runs 14 residues. The V segment lost 3 bases and the J segment 7 bases; nucleotides outside the gene matches: 5. CDR3 nucleotides: TGTGCCAGCTCACCGCAGGGGGCAGGGCAGCCCCAGCATTTT. Translation: CASSPQGAGQPQHF. The full variable domain, in which reference TRBV18 and TRBJ1-5 provide the parts outside the CDR3, is NAGVMQNPRHLVRRRGQEARLRCSPMKGHSHVYWYRQLPEEGLKFMVYLQKENIIDESGMPKERFSAEFPKEGPSILRIQQVVRGDSAAYFCASSPQGAGQPQHFGDGTRLSIL.

CDR3 sequence: CSVWVGSTDTQYF. The CDR3 DNA reads TGCAGCGTCTGGGTGGGTAGCACAGATACGCAGTATTTT. This chain uses TRBV29-1 with TRBJ2-3; D uncertain. This CDR3 comprises 13 residues. The germline V gene encodes CDR1 SQVTM and CDR2 ANQGSEA. V lost 6 bases, J lost 0 bases, and 10 bases lay in between.

This sequence joins TRBV7-2 and TRBJ2-5; 12 positions match TRBD2. CDR1 and CDR2 from the germline V gene are SGHTA and FQGNSA. The CDR3 contains 16 residues. V gave up 5 bases and J gave up 7 bases; unmatched junction bases: 11. CDR3: CASSAPSGRAVGTQYF. In DNA form, the CDR3 reads TGTGCCAGCAGCGCACCTAGCGGGAGGGCTGTCGGGACCCAGTACTTC.

The chain joins TRBV5-1 to TRBJ2-3; TRBD2 agrees at 16 bases. This CDR3 has 17 residues. Germline-derived CDR1 and CDR2 are SGHRS and YFSETQ. Trimming took 4 bases from V and 4 from J; bases not matched to a gene: 6. The CDR3 here is CASSTGTSGGAADTQYF. The DNA of the CDR3 is TGCGCCAGCAGCACCGGGACTAGCGGGGGGGCCGCAGATACGCAGTATTTT. Complete variable domain (other parts from reference TRBV5-1 and TRBJ2-3): KAGVTQTPRYLIKTRGQQVTLSCSPISGHRSVSWYQQTPGQGLQFLFEYFSETQRNKGNFPGRFSGRQFSNSRSEMNVSTLELGDSALYLCASSTGTSGGAADTQYFGPGTRLTVL.

With regard to this clone: This CDR3 is also generated by other DNA sequences in the sample. This chain joins TRBV6-1 and TRBJ1-5, with D unclear. Between the trimmed V and J ends, which lost 6 bases and 1 base, there was a span of 4 bases. This CDR3 region has 12 residues. The germline V gene has CDR1 MNHNS and CDR2 SASEGT. The CDR3 protein is CASRGSNQPQHF. The DNA of the CDR3 is TGTGCCAGCAGGGGAAGCAATCAGCCCCAGCATTTT.